The 31 T cell receptor beta chains below were found in one sample sequenced in a study of shared clonotypes between healthy human individuals. Assay used: immunoSEQ multiplex PCR; TCRdb lists only in-frame clones, some missing. The profile shows 2 million to 2.5 million clones, around 93% of them singletons. The source material was naive CD4+ T cells from PBMCs. Described subset: CD45RA+ positively selected. The source is a man in his late teens or twenties in good health. Some clones in this sample may be carry-over from other donors' samples.

This chain uses TRBV4-1 with TRBJ2-7; 9 nucleotides agree with TRBD1. V was clipped by 0 bases and J by 3 bases; unmatched bases: 9. CDR1 MGHRA and CDR2 YSYEKL come from the germline V gene. The CDR3 has 17 residues. The CDR3 loop reads CASSQDTAGTGIYEQYF. CDR3 nucleotide sequence: TGCGCCAGCAGCCAAGATACCGCCGGGACAGGGATCTACGAGCAGTACTTC.

This clone was found once. The chain couples TRBV27 to TRBJ2-1; 12 bases are shared with TRBD2. This CDR3 contains 15 residues. V trimming: 3 bases; J trimming: 8 bases; junction bases outside the gene matches: 5. Germline values: CDR1 MNHEY, CDR2 SMNVEV (reference sequence). Here the CDR3 reads CASSFRLAGAYEQFF. The CDR3 DNA follows: TGTGCCAGCAGTTTCCGACTAGCGGGAGCATATGAGCAGTTCTTC.

For this clone: Other nucleotide sequences from this sample produce the same CDR3. This chain links TRBV5-1 with TRBJ2-3; 12 nucleotides line up with TRBD2. Germline CDR1 SGHRS, CDR2 YFSETQ. The CDR3 is 16 amino acids. The trim removed 0 bases at V and 3 bases at J, leaving 2 bases unmatched. The CDR3: CASSLGLAGETDTQYF. As DNA, the CDR3 is TGCGCCAGCAGCTTGGGACTAGCGGGAGAAACAGATACGCAGTATTTT.

With respect to this clone: The same CDR3 arises from other DNA sequences in this sample as well. The genes are TRBV5-1 and TRBJ2-7, with D possibly called TRBD1 or TRBD2 (5 bases each). From germline, CDR1 is SGHRS and CDR2 YFSETQ. Trimming pared 0 bases from V and 6 bases from J, leaving 7 bases between. This CDR3 comprises 12 residues. The CDR3 coding sequence is TGCGCCAGCAGCTTGGCGGGGCGCGAGCAGTACTTC. Translation gives CASSLAGREQYF. Variable domain in full (rest from reference TRBV5-1 and TRBJ2-7): KAGVTQTPRYLIKTRGQQVTLSCSPISGHRSVSWYQQTPGQGLQFLFEYFSETQRNKGNFPGRFSGRQFSNSRSEMNVSTLELGDSALYLCASSLAGREQYFGPGTRLTVT.

Comment on this clone: Other DNA sequences of this sample code for an identical CDR3. The gene calls are TRBV14 and TRBJ1-2; a weak D match, TRBD1 (6 bases). With 4 bases removed from V and 4 bases from J, the gap between germline ends came to 10 bases. CDR1 is SGHDN, CDR2 FVKESK, per germline. The CDR3 extends over 13 amino acids. As DNA, the CDR3 is TGTGCCAGCAGCCTCGGACAGCTCTATGGCTACACCTTC. It is translated as CASSLGQLYGYTF.

The rearrangement joins TRBV7-8 to TRBJ2-6; possible D gene TRBD1, 5 bases. CDR3 length: 18 residues. Germline CDR1 and CDR2: SGHVS and FQNEAQ. V lost 5 bases, J lost 0 bases, and 17 bases lay in between. CDR3 in DNA: TGTGCCAGCAGCCTCTTCCTTCTCAGGGTCTCTGGGGCCAACGTCCTGACTTTC. Translated: CASSLFLLRVSGANVLTF. Filled out from reference TRBV7-8 and TRBJ2-6, the complete variable domain reads GAGVSQSPRYKVAKRGQDVALRCDPISGHVSLFWYQQALGQGPEFLTYFQNEAQLDKSGLPSDRFFAERPEGSVSTLKIQRTQQEDSAVYLCASSLFLLRVSGANVLTFGAGSRLTVL.

The V and J genes are TRBV27 and TRBJ2-1; D perhaps matches TRBD2 (6 bases). The V gene's germline CDR1 is MNHEY and CDR2 SMNVEV (reference sequence). Trimming removed 2 bases from V and 3 bases from J, with 17 bases in between. The length of the CDR3 is 17 residues. Here the CDR3 reads CASSLGREPSLYNEQFF. In DNA form, the CDR3 reads TGTGCCAGCAGTTTAGGGCGGGAACCCTCGCTCTACAATGAGCAGTTCTTC.

The chain uses TRBV6-6 and TRBJ1-5; tentative D call: TRBD1 (6 bases). V lost 7 bases, J lost 9 bases, and 25 bases lay in between. The CDR3 runs 16 residues. Germline values: CDR1 MNHNY, CDR2 SVGAGI (reference sequence). This CDR3 is CASIASAGEWGGPQHF. CDR3 DNA sequence: TGTGCCAGCATCGCCAGTGCAGGGGAGTGGGGTGGGCCCCAGCATTTT.

This clone appeared a single time. This CDR3 is CASSGTGATGELFF. The CDR3 DNA sequence: TGTGCCAGCAGCGGAACAGGGGCCACCGGGGAGCTGTTTTTT. V gene TRBV5-4 combines with J gene TRBJ2-2; 7 positions match TRBD1. V gave up 4 bases and J gave up 4 bases; unmatched junction bases: 4. The CDR3 loop spans 14 amino acids. The V gene's germline CDR1 is SGHNT and CDR2 YYREEE (reference sequence).

The chain has TRBV7-2 and TRBJ2-7, with D possibly matching TRBD1 (6 bases). Trimming pared 2 bases from V and 6 bases from J, leaving 14 bases between. The CDR3 spans 14 residues. Germline V lookup: CDR1 SGHTA, CDR2 FQGNSA. Here the CDR3 DNA reads TGTGCCAGCAGCTTATCAAGGACAGTAACCGAGCAGTACTTC. Protein sequence: CASSLSRTVTEQYF.

The V gene is TRBV2, the J gene TRBJ2-4, with TRBD1 matching over 9 bases. Losses at the gene ends were 8 bases for V and 0 bases for J; bases not matched to a gene: 8. The CDR3 is made up of 16 amino acids. Germline V gene lookup returns CDR1 SNHLY and CDR2 FYNNEI. In nucleotides, the CDR3 is TGTGCCAGCTCTCTGGACAGGGGCCTAGCCAAAAACATTCAGTACTTC. Its protein product is CASSLDRGLAKNIQYF.

CDR3 amino acids: CASSKSSSGIQETQYF. In DNA, the CDR3 is TGTGCCAGCAGCAAATCCTCTAGCGGGATCCAAGAGACCCAGTACTTC. The chain is built from TRBV21-1 and TRBJ2-5; the DNA was not compared with TRBD2, the D call given in the table. TRBV21-1 is recorded as a pseudogene. This CDR3 contains 16 residues.

The rearrangement uses TRBV18 and TRBJ1-2; TRBD1 is a possible D gene (6 bases). The length of the CDR3 is 15 residues. Germline CDR1 KGHSH, CDR2 LQKENI. Trimming removed 2 bases from V and 4 bases from J, with 14 bases in between. The CDR3 spells CASSPTGQRIYGYTF. In DNA, the CDR3 is TGTGCCAGCTCACCAACAGGACAGAGAATCTATGGCTACACCTTC.

This clone was seen more than once but under ten times. The rearrangement links TRBV19 to TRBJ2-7; D may match TRBD1 or TRBD2 (6 bases each). The CDR3 runs to 16 residues. CDR1 is LNHDA, CDR2 SQIVND, per germline (reference sequence). V lost 3 bases to trimming and J lost 4 bases, with 19 bases between them. The CDR3 DNA reads TGTGCCAGTAGTATCACGGGGGCGCAAATATCGTACGAGCAGTACTTC. Protein: CASSITGAQISYEQYF.

V is TRBV2 and J is TRBJ2-5, with D perhaps assigned TRBD1 or TRBD2 (5 bases each). V was trimmed by 8 bases and J by 5 bases, leaving 12 bases between them. The CDR3 runs to 12 residues. Germline V gives CDR1 SNHLY, CDR2 FYNNEI. The CDR3 protein is CASSWGIETQYF. Here the CDR3 DNA reads TGTGCCAGCTCCTGGGGGATTGAGACCCAGTACTTC.

This chain links TRBV28 with TRBJ2-5; 8 bases are a match to TRBD1. Trimming took 8 bases from V and 5 from J; bases not matched to a gene: 7. This CDR3 comprises 13 residues. In germline, CDR1 is MDHEN, CDR2 SYDVKM. The CDR3 DNA follows: TGTGCCAGCGCGACAGGGGTTGAGGAGACCCAGTACTTC. Translated, it gives CASATGVEETQYF.

The V gene is TRBV29-1, the J gene TRBJ1-1, with D possibly matching TRBD1 (5 bases). Germline V gives CDR1 SQVTM, CDR2 ANQGSEA. This CDR3 is 13 amino acids long. V lost 7 bases and J lost 4, with 16 bases in between. The chain's CDR3 is CSATRTGGTEAFF. The CDR3 DNA reads TGCAGCGCAACCAGAACGGGGGGCACTGAAGCTTTCTTT.

This clone showed up just once. The CDR3 protein is CASSTRLQYPYNEQFF. CDR3 nucleotide sequence: TGTGCCAGCAGTACTAGGCTACAATATCCCTACAATGAGCAGTTCTTC. The V gene is TRBV28, the J gene TRBJ2-1; perhaps TRBD2 as D (5 bases). The CDR3 has 16 residues. Germline V gene sequence: CDR1 MDHEN, CDR2 SYDVKM. Trimming took off 5 bases at V and 2 bases at J, with 16 bases between the two ends. Using reference TRBV28 and TRBJ2-1 for the parts outside the CDR3, the full variable domain is DVKVTQSSRYLVKRTGEKVFLECVQDMDHENMFWYRQDPGLGLRLIYFSYDVKMKEKGDIPEGYSVSREKKERFSLILESASTNQTSMYLCASSTRLQYPYNEQFFGPGTRLTVL.

The chain is built from TRBV6-5 and TRBJ2-5; a weak D match, TRBD2 (7 bases). Germline assignment: CDR1 MNHEY and CDR2 SVGAGI. The CDR3 covers 13 residues. V was cut by 5 bases and J by 7 bases, with 14 bases left in between. CDR3 coding DNA: TGTGCCAGCAGTACGCCAGGGGAGGGGACCCAGTACTTC. Translation: CASSTPGEGTQYF.

This clone has only one observation. Other DNA sequences in the same sample also yield this CDR3. The V and J genes are TRBV5-1 and TRBJ2-1, with a tentative D call TRBD1 (7 bases). Germline V lookup: CDR1 SGHRS, CDR2 YFSETQ. This CDR3 region has 14 residues. Trimming removed 4 bases from V and 4 bases from J, with 12 bases in between. The CDR3 coding sequence is TGCGCCAGCAGCGGGGGGACAGTTTACAATGAGCAGTTCTTC. Translated, it gives CASSGGTVYNEQFF.

The chain recombines TRBV7-6 with TRBJ2-3, with a tentative D call TRBD2 (6 bases). CDR1 and CDR2 from the germline V gene are SGHVS and FNYEAQ. The V end lost 4 bases, the J end lost 5 bases, and 16 bases lay between the germline ends. This CDR3 is built from 15 residues. The CDR3 sequence is CASSYYGGRGDTQYF. Written as DNA, the CDR3 is TGTGCCAGCAGCTACTATGGAGGGAGAGGAGATACGCAGTATTTT.

V and J are TRBV5-4 and TRBJ1-2, with 7 bases aligning to TRBD1. Germline loops: CDR1 SGHNT, CDR2 YYREEE (reference sequence). There are 14 residues in the CDR3. Trimming took 2 bases from V and 8 from J; bases not matched to a gene: 9. The CDR3 DNA reads as TGTGCCAGCAGCTTACTTGACAGGGTAGGCGGCTACACCTTC. Translation gives CASSLLDRVGGYTF.

This clone was recorded only once. The gene calls are TRBV4-3 and TRBJ2-1; 10 nucleotides align to TRBD1. CDR3 length equals 17 residues. The trim removed 1 base at V and 3 bases at J, leaving 6 bases unmatched. CDR1 is LGHNA, CDR2 YSLEER, per germline. CDR3 residues: CASSQAGDRGYYNEQFF. For the CDR3, the DNA is TGCGCCAGCAGCCAAGCCGGGGACAGGGGATACTACAATGAGCAGTTCTTC.

CDR3 loop: CASSTRTGITGELFF. CDR3 coding DNA: TGTGCCAGCAGCACTCGGACAGGGATAACCGGGGAGCTGTTTTTT. V is TRBV5-4 and J is TRBJ2-2; TRBD1 matches 8 bases. The CDR3 covers 15 residues. CDR1 and CDR2 from the germline V gene are SGHNT and YYREEE (reference sequence). V dropped 4 bases and J dropped 5; count of bases not matched to a gene: 7.

The chain joins TRBV6-5 to TRBJ2-7; D is undetermined. The CDR3 spans 10 residues. Trimming left V 5 bases short and J 10 bases short, with 9 bases between. CDR1 is MNHEY and CDR2 is SVGAGI in the germline V gene. In DNA form, the CDR3 reads TGTGCCAGCAGTGAAGAAGGACAGTACTTC. Its translation: CASSEEGQYF.

V is TRBV6-4 and J is TRBJ2-1; TRBD2 matches at 10 bases. CDR3 size: 13 residues. J lost 10 bases, V lost 8 bases, and 8 bases had no gene match. CDR1 MRHNA and CDR2 SNTAGT come from the germline V gene. The CDR3 loop reads CASQLTSGSEQFF. The DNA for the CDR3 is TGTGCCAGCCAACTGACTAGCGGGTCCGAGCAGTTCTTC.

The chain carries TRBV11-2 and TRBJ2-7; 10 nucleotides align to TRBD2. J gave up 0 bases and V 5 bases, and 7 bases lay outside the gene matches. CDR3 size: 16 residues. Germline V gene data show CDR1 as SGHAT and CDR2 as FQNNGV. This CDR3 reads CASSLRLAGDSYEQYF. The DNA of the CDR3 is TGTGCCAGCAGCCTCCGACTAGCGGGCGACTCCTACGAGCAGTACTTC.

Worth noting for this clone: At the DNA level, this CDR3 is encoded by other sequences in the same sample as well. The chain is built from TRBV28 and TRBJ1-5; no clear D. This CDR3 spans 12 amino acids. The V gene lost 1 base and the J gene lost 7 bases, with 5 bases spanning the gap. Germline CDR1 and CDR2: MDHEN and SYDVKM. The CDR3 reads CASSLSGQPQHF. Here the CDR3 DNA reads TGTGCCAGCAGTTTATCTGGCCAGCCCCAGCATTTT. Combining the CDR3 with reference TRBV28 and TRBJ1-5 gives the whole variable domain DVKVTQSSRYLVKRTGEKVFLECVQDMDHENMFWYRQDPGLGLRLIYFSYDVKMKEKGDIPEGYSVSREKKERFSLILESASTNQTSMYLCASSLSGQPQHFGDGTRLSIL.

As regards this clone: Other DNA sequences from this sample encode an identical CDR3 as well. This chain links TRBV28 with TRBJ2-1; D gene ambiguous. Germline lookup yields CDR1 MDHEN and CDR2 SYDVKM. Trimming stripped 3 bases from V and 3 bases from J, with 12 bases between. The CDR3 has 15 amino acids. This chain's CDR3 is CASSFVSGHYNEQFF. The CDR3 DNA reads TGTGCCAGCAGTTTCGTGTCAGGCCACTACAATGAGCAGTTCTTC.

This chain uses TRBV7-3 with TRBJ2-1; 7 positions match TRBD2. V lost 3 bases, J lost 13 bases, and 24 bases stayed unmatched. This CDR3 is built from 18 residues. CDR1 is SGHTA, CDR2 FQGTGA, per germline. This CDR3 reads CASSFKSLTAGDPKTQFF. CDR3 sequence (DNA): TGTGCCAGCAGCTTTAAATCCCTTACGGCGGGAGACCCAAAGACCCAGTTCTTC. The whole variable domain, remainder taken from reference TRBV7-3 and TRBJ2-1, is GAGVSQTPSNKVTEKGKYVELRCDPISGHTALYWYRQSLGQGPEFLIYFQGTGAADDSGLPNDRFFAVRPEGSVSTLKIQRTERGDSAVYLCASSFKSLTAGDPKTQFFGPGTRLTVL.

The J gene is TRBJ2-1, the V gene TRBV27; D is ambiguous. The CDR3 has 13 residues. V dropped 5 bases and J dropped 3 bases, with 8 bases sitting between them. From germline, CDR1 is MNHEY and CDR2 SMNVEV (reference sequence). CDR3 in amino acids: CASSQYGYNEQFF. Written as DNA, the CDR3 is TGTGCCAGCAGTCAATATGGCTACAATGAGCAGTTCTTC.